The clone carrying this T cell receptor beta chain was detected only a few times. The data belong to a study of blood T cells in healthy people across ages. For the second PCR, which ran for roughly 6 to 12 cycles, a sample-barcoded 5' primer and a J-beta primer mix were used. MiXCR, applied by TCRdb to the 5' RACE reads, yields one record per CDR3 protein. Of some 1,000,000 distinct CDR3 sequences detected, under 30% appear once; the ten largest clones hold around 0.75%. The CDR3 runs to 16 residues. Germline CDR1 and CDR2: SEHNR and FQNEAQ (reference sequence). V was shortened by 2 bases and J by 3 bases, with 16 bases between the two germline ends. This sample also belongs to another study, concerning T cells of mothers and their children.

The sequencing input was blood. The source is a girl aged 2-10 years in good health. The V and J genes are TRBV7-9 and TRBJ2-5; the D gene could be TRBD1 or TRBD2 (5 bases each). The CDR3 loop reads CASSLIPPGQEETQYF. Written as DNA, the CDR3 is TGTGCCAGCAGCTTAATCCCCCCGGGGCAGGAAGAGACCCAGTACTTC.